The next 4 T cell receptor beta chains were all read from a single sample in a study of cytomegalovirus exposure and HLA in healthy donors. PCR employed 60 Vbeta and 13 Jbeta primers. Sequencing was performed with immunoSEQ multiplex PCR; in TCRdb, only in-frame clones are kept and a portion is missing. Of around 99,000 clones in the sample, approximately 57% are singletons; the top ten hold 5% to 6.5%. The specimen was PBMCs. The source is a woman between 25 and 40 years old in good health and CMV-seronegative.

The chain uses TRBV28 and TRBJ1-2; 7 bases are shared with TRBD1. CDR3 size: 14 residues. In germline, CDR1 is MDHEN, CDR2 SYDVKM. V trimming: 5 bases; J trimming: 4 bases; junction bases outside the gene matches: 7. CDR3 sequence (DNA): TGTGCCAGCAGTCACGGACAGGATTCCTATGGCTACACCTTC. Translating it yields CASSHGQDSYGYTF.

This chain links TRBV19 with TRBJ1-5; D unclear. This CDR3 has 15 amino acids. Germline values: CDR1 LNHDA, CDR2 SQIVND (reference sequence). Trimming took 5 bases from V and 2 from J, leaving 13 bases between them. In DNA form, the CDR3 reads TGTGCCAGTAGTCCAGCCGGGGTGCGCAATCAGCCCCAGCATTTT. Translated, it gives CASSPAGVRNQPQHF.

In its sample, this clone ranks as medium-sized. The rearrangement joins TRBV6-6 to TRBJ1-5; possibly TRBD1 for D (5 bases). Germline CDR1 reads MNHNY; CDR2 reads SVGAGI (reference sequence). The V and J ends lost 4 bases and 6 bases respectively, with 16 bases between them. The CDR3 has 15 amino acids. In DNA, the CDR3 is TGTGCCAGCAGTTCGGGACGAAGGGGAGGTCAGCCCCAGCATTTT. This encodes CASSSGRRGGQPQHF.

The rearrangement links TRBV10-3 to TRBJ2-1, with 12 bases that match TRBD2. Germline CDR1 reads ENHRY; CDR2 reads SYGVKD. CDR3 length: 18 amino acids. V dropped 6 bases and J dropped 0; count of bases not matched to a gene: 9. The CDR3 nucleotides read TGTGCCATCAGGACTACTAGCGGGGGGCCGAGCTCCTACAATGAGCAGTTCTTC. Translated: CAIRTTSGGPSSYNEQFF.